The 14 T cell receptor beta chains below come from one sample, sequenced in a study of shared clonotypes between healthy human individuals. The table came from immunoSEQ multiplex PCR; TCRdb's copy has only in-frame clones and leaves some out. The sample lists more than 450,000 clones, 79% occurring once. Source material: PBMCs. The receptor source for this set is a woman in her forties in good health. Some clones in this sample may be carry-over from other donors' samples.

The CDR3 DNA follows: TGTGCCAGCAGTTACGGGACGGAGAATCAGCCCCAGCATTTT. Protein product: CASSYGTENQPQHF. The V gene is TRBV6-8, the J gene TRBJ1-5, with D tentatively TRBD1 (5 bases). The V end was cut by 2 bases, the J end by 4 bases, with 9 bases between. The CDR3 length is 14 residues. Per the germline V gene, CDR1 is MNHGY and CDR2 is SAAAGT.

The gene calls are TRBV2 and TRBJ1-4; the D gene is possibly TRBD1 (6 bases). Trimming took off 8 bases at V and 13 bases at J, with 11 bases between the two ends. The CDR3 spans 10 residues. Germline CDR1 reads SNHLY; CDR2 reads FYNNEI. Written as DNA, the CDR3 is TGTGCCAGCCAACAGGGTGGACTGTTTTTT. Encoded protein: CASQQGGLFF.

The chain has TRBV30 and TRBJ1-2; TRBD1 matches 7 bases. Germline lookup yields CDR1 GTSNPN and CDR2 SVGIG (reference sequence). The CDR3 is 13 residues long. The J segment lost 8 bases and the V segment lost 1 base, leaving 7 bases of the junction unmatched. In DNA, the CDR3 is TGTGCCTGGAGTGGGTACAGGGGCCGGGGCTACACCTTC. Translating it yields CAWSGYRGRGYTF.

Remarks on this clone: The sample holds other DNA sequences that translate to the same CDR3. This chain joins TRBV30 and TRBJ1-5; a weak D match, TRBD1 (6 bases). The CDR3 is 13 amino acids. Germline CDR1 GTSNPN, CDR2 SVGIG (reference sequence). V was trimmed by 3 bases and J by 4 bases, leaving 10 bases between them. For the CDR3, the DNA is TGTGCCTGGAGCACCGGACAGAATCAGCCCCAGCATTTT. This codes for CAWSTGQNQPQHF.

About this clone: Within the sample, other DNA sequences also encode this same CDR3. V usage is TRBV7-3 and J usage is TRBJ2-1; 13 bases fit TRBD2. The CDR3 length is 15 residues. The J segment lost 6 bases and the V segment lost 2 bases, leaving 1 base of the junction unmatched. CDR1 and CDR2 (germline): SGHTA, FQGTGA. Written as DNA, the CDR3 is TGTGCCAGCAGCTTAGGACTAGCGGGGGTCAATGAGCAGTTCTTC. Amino acids: CASSLGLAGVNEQFF.

This clone was found once. Other DNA sequences in this specimen translate into the identical CDR3. The genes are TRBV29-1 and TRBJ2-7; perhaps TRBD1 as D (5 bases). CDR1 and CDR2 from the germline V gene are SQVTM and ANQGSEA. The CDR3 consists of 12 residues. Trimming removed 3 bases from V and 5 bases from J, with 11 bases in between. The CDR3 is CSVDGQGHEQYF. The CDR3 DNA reads as TGCAGCGTTGACGGGCAGGGCCACGAGCAGTACTTC.

The chain uses TRBV14 and TRBJ2-7; D may be TRBD1 or TRBD2 (6 bases each). The germline gives CDR1 SGHDN, CDR2 FVKESK. There are 14 residues in the CDR3. Trimming removed 0 bases from V and 7 bases from J, with 13 bases in between. CDR3 loop: CASSQDWGADEQYF. In nucleotides, the CDR3 is TGTGCCAGCAGCCAAGACTGGGGGGCGGATGAGCAGTACTTC.

The chain links TRBV5-1 to TRBJ1-2; D unclear. V gave up 0 bases and J gave up 2 bases, with 5 bases separating them. The CDR3 is made up of 13 amino acids. In germline, CDR1 is SGHRS, CDR2 YFSETQ. This CDR3 is CASSLEGNYGYTF. CDR3 coding DNA: TGCGCCAGCAGCTTGGAGGGCAACTATGGCTACACCTTC.

The chain recombines TRBV28 with TRBJ2-7; 11 nucleotides line up with TRBD2. Unmatched junction bases numbered 10, after V lost 6 bases and J lost 3 bases. The CDR3 is 16 amino acids. Germline CDR1 is MDHEN and CDR2 is SYDVKM. CDR3 region: CASSLGGGLADYEQYF. CDR3 nucleotide sequence: TGTGCCAGCAGCTTAGGGGGGGGACTAGCGGACTACGAGCAGTACTTC. The full variable domain, in which reference TRBV28 and TRBJ2-7 provide the parts outside the CDR3, is DVKVTQSSRYLVKRTGEKVFLECVQDMDHENMFWYRQDPGLGLRLIYFSYDVKMKEKGDIPEGYSVSREKKERFSLILESASTNQTSMYLCASSLGGGLADYEQYFGPGTRLTVT.

The CDR3 here is CAWSPPILAKNIQYF. The CDR3 nucleotides read TGTGCCTGGTCCCCCCCGATCCTAGCCAAAAACATTCAGTACTTC. The chain uses TRBV30 and TRBJ2-4; no clear D. V was clipped by 5 bases and J by 0 bases, with 14 bases between them. This CDR3 is built from 15 residues. Germline V lookup: CDR1 GTSNPN, CDR2 SVGIG (reference sequence).

This rearrangement joins TRBV28 to TRBJ2-2; a weak D match, TRBD2 (6 bases). The CDR3 runs 15 residues. From germline, CDR1 is MDHEN and CDR2 SYDVKM. The ends were cut back, 5 bases at V and 4 bases at J, with 14 bases in the middle. This chain's CDR3 is CASSPTRGFTGELFF. The CDR3, as DNA: TGTGCCAGCAGTCCGACCCGGGGGTTCACCGGGGAGCTGTTTTTT.

This rearrangement joins TRBV9 to TRBJ1-4; a possible D gene is TRBD1 (6 bases). Germline CDR1 reads SGDLS; CDR2 reads YYNGEE. CDR3 length equals 13 residues. V lost 4 bases and J 4 bases, leaving 8 bases between the germline ends. CDR3 amino acids: CASSPGDNEKLFF. As DNA, the CDR3 is TGTGCCAGCAGCCCAGGGGATAATGAAAAACTGTTTTTT. Together with reference TRBV9 and TRBJ1-4, the CDR3 gives the full variable domain: DSGVTQTPKHLITATGQRVTLRCSPRSGDLSVYWYQQSLDQGLQFLIQYYNGEERAKGNILERFSAQQFPDLHSELNLSSLELGDSALYFCASSPGDNEKLFFGSGTQLSVL.

The genes are TRBV28 and TRBJ1-2, with D hard to call. Between the trimmed V and J ends, which lost 5 bases and 5 bases, there was a span of 15 bases. The CDR3 is made up of 14 amino acids. Germline V lookup: CDR1 MDHEN, CDR2 SYDVKM. The CDR3 coding sequence is TGTGCCAGCAGTCCTTCTCCGCCCGTATATGGCTACACCTTC. Protein product: CASSPSPPVYGYTF.

This chain links TRBV10-2 with TRBJ2-2; D perhaps matches TRBD1 (5 bases). CDR1 WSHSY and CDR2 SAAADI come from the germline V gene. V was shortened by 0 bases and J by 5 bases, with 13 bases between the two germline ends. The CDR3 consists of 16 residues. CDR3: CASSESAGSGTGELFF. CDR3 DNA: TGCGCCAGCAGTGAGTCGGCAGGGTCTGGTACCGGGGAGCTGTTTTTT.